Presented here are 21 T cell receptor beta chains from one specimen sequenced in a study of shared T cell receptors in the human thymus. Sequenced by immunoSEQ multiplex PCR; TCRdb stores in-frame clones only, minus some. The data show fewer than 700,000 clones, approximately 88% seen once. This sample was shared with a second study, whose subject was human thymus T cells.

The sequencing input was thymocytes. The source of these receptors is a boy younger than two with a congenital heart defect.

The chain joins TRBV6-1 to TRBJ2-3; 9 bases match TRBD2. Germline loops: CDR1 MNHNS, CDR2 SASEGT. The V and J ends lost 3 bases and 2 bases, in that order; junction bases with no gene match: 3. This CDR3 has 15 amino acids. As DNA, the CDR3 is TGTGCCAGCAGTGAGACTAGCGGCCCCACAGATACGCAGTATTTT. Its protein product is CASSETSGPTDTQYF.

V usage is TRBV11-2 and J usage is TRBJ2-7; D may be TRBD1 (6 bases). This CDR3 has 14 residues. Trimming took off 4 bases at V and 2 bases at J, with 12 bases between the two ends. The germline CDR1 and CDR2 sequences are SGHAT and FQNNGV. Here the CDR3 reads CASSSRQAAYEQYF. CDR3 DNA sequence: TGTGCCAGCAGCTCCCGACAGGCGGCCTACGAGCAGTACTTC.

This chain connects TRBV7-6 to TRBJ2-2; D is possibly TRBD2 (6 bases). The CDR3 covers 17 residues. Deletions cut 1 base from V and 0 bases from J, with 12 bases between. Germline V gene sequence: CDR1 SGHVS, CDR2 FNYEAQ. Here the CDR3 DNA reads TGTGCCAGCAGCTTAGATAGCGGCCGACCGAACACCGGGGAGCTGTTTTTT. It yields the protein CASSLDSGRPNTGELFF.

The rearrangement uses TRBV6-1 and TRBJ2-7, with TRBD2 matching over 12 bases. V lost 3 bases, J lost 6 bases, and 6 bases stayed unmatched. From germline, CDR1 is MNHNS and CDR2 SASEGT. CDR3 length: 15 residues. The CDR3 loop is CASSDWTSGNSEQYF. The DNA of the CDR3 is TGTGCCAGCAGTGATTGGACTAGCGGGAACAGCGAGCAGTACTTC.

The V call is TRBV5-6, the J call TRBJ2-5; 7 bases fit TRBD2. The V and J ends lost 5 bases and 1 base, in that order; junction bases with no gene match: 8. Germline V lookup: CDR1 SGHDT, CDR2 YYEEEE. This CDR3 comprises 15 residues. Here the CDR3 reads CASRQSGVIQETQYF. The CDR3 DNA sequence: TGTGCCAGCAGACAGAGCGGGGTTATCCAAGAGACCCAGTACTTC.

As to this clone: The sample carries other DNA sequences with the same CDR3. The V and J genes are TRBV20-1 and TRBJ2-7; perhaps TRBD1 as D (5 bases). V was trimmed by 3 bases and J by 3 bases, leaving 6 bases between them. This CDR3 is built from 11 residues. Germline assignment: CDR1 DFQATT and CDR2 SNEGSKA (reference sequence). The CDR3 DNA reads as TGCAGTGCTAGGGACAACTACGAGCAGTACTTC. Its protein is CSARDNYEQYF.

J is TRBJ2-7 and V is TRBV14; D may be TRBD1 (6 bases). The CDR3 totals 15 residues. CDR1 SGHDN and CDR2 FVKESK come from the germline V gene. V was shortened by 0 bases and J by 4 bases, with 13 bases between the two germline ends. For the CDR3, the DNA is TGTGCCAGCAGCCAAGAACCGCGTCAGGGGTACGAGCAGTACTTC. It yields the protein CASSQEPRQGYEQYF.

V gene TRBV30 combines with J gene TRBJ2-3; D perhaps matches TRBD1 (5 bases). Germline assignment: CDR1 GTSNPN and CDR2 SVGIG (reference sequence). V was cut by 6 bases and J by 5 bases, with 24 bases left in between. The CDR3 contains 16 residues. Here the CDR3 DNA reads TGTGCCTGCTCTTATCCACAGGCCTTTGTTCGAGATACGCAGTATTTT. Residues: CACSYPQAFVRDTQYF.

This chain uses TRBV19 with TRBJ1-1; the D is unclear. The CDR3 totals 12 residues. V was clipped by 6 bases and J by 0 bases, with 5 bases between them. Germline V gene sequence: CDR1 LNHDA, CDR2 SQIVND (reference sequence). The CDR3 here is CASRAVNTEAFF. CDR3 nucleotide sequence: TGTGCCAGTAGGGCCGTGAACACTGAAGCTTTCTTT.

The V gene is TRBV11-3, the J gene TRBJ2-7; TRBD2 agrees at 14 bases. The CDR3 extends over 17 amino acids. Losses at the gene ends were 0 bases for V and 3 bases for J; bases not matched to a gene: 4. The V gene's germline CDR1 is SGHNT and CDR2 YENEEA. As DNA, the CDR3 is TGTGCCAGCAGCTTAGATCGGACTAGCGGGAGGTACTACGAGCAGTACTTC. Amino acid sequence: CASSLDRTSGRYYEQYF.

The CDR3 here is CASSATSARQTSYTGELFF. In nucleotides, the CDR3 is TGCGCCAGCAGCGCCACTAGCGCCCGGCAGACCTCGTACACCGGGGAGCTGTTTTTT. V is TRBV5-1 and J is TRBJ2-2; TRBD2 matches at 7 bases. Germline V lookup: CDR1 SGHRS, CDR2 YFSETQ. The CDR3 extends over 19 amino acids. V dropped 4 bases and J dropped 3; count of bases not matched to a gene: 18.

V gene TRBV11-2 combines with J gene TRBJ2-7; 7 nucleotides align to TRBD1. The CDR3 runs to 16 residues. CDR1 and CDR2 (germline): SGHAT, FQNNGV. The J segment lost 3 bases and the V segment lost 2 bases, leaving 10 bases of the junction unmatched. The CDR3 protein is CASSLNYRDRDYEQYF. The CDR3 region has the DNA TGTGCCAGCAGCTTAAACTACCGGGACAGAGACTACGAGCAGTACTTC.

This clone came up a few times. The V gene is TRBV2, the J gene TRBJ1-3; no firm D call. Germline V gives CDR1 SNHLY, CDR2 FYNNEI. The V gene lost 3 bases and the J gene lost 0 bases, with 12 bases spanning the gap. CDR3 length: 16 amino acids. CDR3 DNA sequence: TGTGCCAGCAGTGATGGCGGGCCCGTCTCTGGAAACACCATATATTTT. This sequence encodes CASSDGGPVSGNTIYF.

CDR3 in DNA: TGTGCTAGTGGTTTGGACCCCGGGACAGGGAAAGGCTACGAGCAGTACTTC. Protein product: CASGLDPGTGKGYEQYF. The chain combines TRBV12-5 with TRBJ2-7; 9 nucleotides match TRBD1. CDR1 is LGHNT and CDR2 is FRNRAP in the germline V gene. The CDR3 is 17 residues long. J was trimmed by 3 bases and V by 1 base; bases with no gene match: 10.

The chain has TRBV30 and TRBJ2-3, with 8 bases fitting TRBD2. J gave up 1 base and V 4 bases, and 10 bases lay outside the gene matches. The CDR3 sequence is 16 residues long. The germline V gene encodes CDR1 GTSNPN and CDR2 SVGIG (reference sequence). DNA for the CDR3: TGTGCCTGGATGGGCAGCGGGAGTCTCGGCACAGATACGCAGTATTTT. This codes for CAWMGSGSLGTDTQYF.

The chain combines TRBV9 with TRBJ1-2; D is unresolved. CDR3 length: 13 amino acids. V dropped 0 bases and J dropped 8 bases, with 11 bases sitting between them. The germline V gene has CDR1 SGDLS and CDR2 YYNGEE. CDR3 loop: CASSVADIYGYTF. DNA of the CDR3: TGTGCCAGCAGCGTAGCCGACATCTACGGCTACACCTTC.

The V gene is TRBV5-1, the J gene TRBJ2-1, with 14 positions matching TRBD2. CDR1 SGHRS and CDR2 YFSETQ come from the germline V gene. This CDR3 has 18 amino acids. V trimming: 4 bases; J trimming: 6 bases; junction bases outside the gene matches: 12. The CDR3 DNA reads TGCGCCAGCAGCCTGCGACTAGCGGGAGGGCCTGGAATCAATGAGCAGTTCTTC. Translated, it gives CASSLRLAGGPGINEQFF.

This sequence joins TRBV9 and TRBJ2-5; 9 nucleotides line up with TRBD2. The V gene end was trimmed by 3 bases and the J gene end by 4 bases; junction bases not matched to a gene: 16. The CDR3 is 18 amino acids. Looked up from germline, CDR1 is SGDLS and CDR2 is YYNGEE. The CDR3 DNA follows: TGTGCCAGCAGCGCCGGCGGGAGGGCCGAGATGAAGGTAGAGACCCAGTACTTC. Residues: CASSAGGRAEMKVETQYF.

The chain links TRBV7-9 to TRBJ2-2; D is undetermined. The CDR3 is 14 residues long. Germline CDR1 and CDR2: SEHNR and FQNEAQ (reference sequence). Trimming left V 0 bases short and J 6 bases short, with 8 bases between. In nucleotides, the CDR3 is TGTGCCAGCAGCTTAGCTCTAGGCGCCGGGGAGCTGTTTTTT. It translates to CASSLALGAGELFF.

The rearrangement joins TRBV29-1 to TRBJ2-7; 9 positions agree with TRBD1. This CDR3 region has 14 residues. With 7 bases clipped from V and 5 bases from J, the junction kept 12 bases outside the gene matches. Germline CDR1 SQVTM, CDR2 ANQGSEA. The CDR3 nucleotides read TGCAGCGCTCACGGGACAGGGTCTGGGGACGAGCAGTACTTC. It yields the protein CSAHGTGSGDEQYF.

Details on this clone: One junction end disagrees with the germline gene, perhaps due to a read error. The chain uses TRBV20-1 and TRBJ2-7; possible D gene TRBD2, 5 bases. CDR1 DFQATT and CDR2 SNEGSKA come from the germline V gene (reference sequence). The CDR3 consists of 10 residues. CDR3 DNA: TGCAGTGCTAGCGATGCGGCCCGGGGCTTC. It specifies CSASDAARGF.